The 17 T cell receptor beta chains given below trace back to one sample, sequenced in a study of blood T cells in healthy people across ages. The authors ran a second PCR of roughly 7 to 11 cycles using a sample-barcoded 5' primer and a J-beta primer mix. TCRdb reprocessed the 5' RACE reads via MiXCR and lists one record per CDR3 protein. The table shows about 930,000 distinct CDR3 sequences, with approximately 32% occurring only once. These same data were also listed under a study on T cells of mothers and their children.

Sequencing used blood. Receptor source: a woman aged 40 to 50 in good health.

The chain links TRBV28 to TRBJ1-5; D call uncertain. This CDR3 is built from 13 residues. The germline gives CDR1 MDHEN, CDR2 SYDVKM. Deletions cut 10 bases from V and 3 bases from J, with 13 bases between. CDR3 coding DNA: TGTGCCAACAGACTAGACAACAATCAGCCCCAGCATTTT. Its translation: CANRLDNNQPQHF.

This clonotype has only a few counts. The rearrangement uses TRBV28 and TRBJ2-7; TRBD1 is a possible D gene (5 bases). Germline values: CDR1 MDHEN, CDR2 SYDVKM. V shed 5 bases and J shed 2 bases, with 13 bases lying between them. CDR3 length equals 14 residues. For the CDR3, the DNA is TGTGCCAGCAGTCCGGACACCAACCCCTACGAGCAGTACTTC. It specifies CASSPDTNPYEQYF.

This clonotype was recorded at least ten times. The J gene is TRBJ2-7, the V gene TRBV5-1; D remains unclear. The germline V gene has CDR1 SGHRS and CDR2 YFSETQ. V was shortened by 0 bases and J by 4 bases, with 14 bases between the two germline ends. The CDR3 is 15 residues long. CDR3 region: CASSLALSSPYEQYF. The DNA for the CDR3 is TGCGCCAGCAGCTTGGCCCTGAGTAGCCCTTACGAGCAGTACTTC.

The V and J genes are TRBV3-1 and TRBJ2-5; 7 bases align to TRBD1. The CDR3 sequence is 15 residues long. Germline V gives CDR1 LGHDT, CDR2 YNNKEL (reference sequence). J was trimmed by 1 base and V by 2 bases; bases with no gene match: 4. CDR3 loop: CASSQHTGVQETQYF. CDR3 nucleotides: TGTGCCAGCAGCCAACACACAGGGGTCCAAGAGACCCAGTACTTC.

Only a few counts were recorded for this clonotype. The chain employs TRBV20-1 and TRBJ2-5; TRBD1 matches at 7 bases. The V gene end was trimmed by 2 bases and the J gene end by 11 bases; junction bases not matched to a gene: 14. The length of the CDR3 is 14 residues. Per the germline V gene, CDR1 is DFQATT and CDR2 is SNEGSKA (reference sequence). CDR3 bases: TGCAGTGCTAGACCGGGACAGACCCCCCATGGGCAGTACTTC. This gives the protein CSARPGQTPHGQYF.

This sequence joins TRBV12-3 or TRBV12-4 and TRBJ2-2; 8 nucleotides align to TRBD2. This CDR3 has 14 amino acids. Germline trimming cut 5 bases from V and 7 bases from J; bases unmatched to any gene: 6. The CDR3 DNA is TGTGCCAGCAGTAAGAGCGGGGGCAACGGGGAGCTGTTTTTT. Protein product: CASSKSGGNGELFF.

This clonotype was counted between two and nine times. This chain links TRBV20-1 with TRBJ2-3; D possibly uses TRBD1 or TRBD2 (6 bases each). V was cut by 7 bases and J by 2 bases, with 10 bases left in between. The CDR3 contains 12 residues. The V gene's germline CDR1 is DFQATT and CDR2 SNEGSKA (reference sequence). CDR3 DNA: TGCAGTGTTAGGGGGGACACAGATACGCAGTATTTT. Its protein product is CSVRGDTDTQYF.

This clonotype has a handful of counts. This may stem from a read error, because a much larger clone lies one nucleotide away. This rearrangement joins TRBV7-9 to TRBJ2-7, with a tentative D call TRBD2 (6 bases). Per the germline V gene, CDR1 is SEHNR and CDR2 is FQNEAQ (reference sequence). V was shortened by 5 bases and J by 10 bases, with 18 bases between the two germline ends. This CDR3 comprises 13 residues. The CDR3 reads CASSTGDWEPQYF. CDR3 nucleotides: TGTGCCAGCAGCACGGGAGATTGGGAGCCCCAGTACTTC.

This clonotype came up many times. The genes are TRBV10-3 and TRBJ2-1; D is perhaps TRBD2 (5 bases). The germline CDR1 and CDR2 sequences are ENHRY and SYGVKD. V lost 4 bases and J 9 bases, leaving 16 bases between the germline ends. The CDR3 covers 14 residues. CDR3 region: CAISALGIRGEQFF. The DNA for the CDR3 is TGTGCCATCAGTGCCCTAGGCATTCGGGGTGAGCAGTTCTTC.

V gene TRBV9 combines with J gene TRBJ1-1; possible D gene TRBD1, 6 bases. Between the trimmed V and J ends, which lost 4 bases and 1 base, there was a span of 11 bases. Germline V gene data show CDR1 as SGDLS and CDR2 as YYNGEE. The CDR3 has 14 amino acids. In nucleotides, the CDR3 is TGTGCCAGCAGCATCCGACAGGCGAACACTGAAGCTTTCTTT. Amino acids: CASSIRQANTEAFF. The full variable domain, rest sourced from reference TRBV9 and TRBJ1-1, is DSGVTQTPKHLITATGQRVTLRCSPRSGDLSVYWYQQSLDQGLQFLIQYYNGEERAKGNILERFSAQQFPDLHSELNLSSLELGDSALYFCASSIRQANTEAFFGQGTRLTVV.

J is TRBJ1-2 and V is TRBV7-8; D possibly corresponds to TRBD1 (6 bases). The germline V and J ends were trimmed by 4 bases and 7 bases, with 28 bases remaining between them. The CDR3 loop spans 18 amino acids. Germline V CDR1 and CDR2: SGHVS, FQNEAQ. DNA for the CDR3: TGTGCCAGCAGCTGGAGCACGGGGGCCGAGGAACCCATCTTTGGCTACACCTTC. Encoded protein: CASSWSTGAEEPIFGYTF.

This clonotype turned up a few times. The chain carries TRBV5-6 and TRBJ2-5; 7 nucleotides line up with TRBD1. The germline V gene encodes CDR1 SGHDT and CDR2 YYEEEE. The J segment lost 5 bases and the V segment lost 0 bases, leaving 16 bases of the junction unmatched. The CDR3 runs 18 residues. CDR3 loop: CASSLASRTTGSWETQYF. CDR3 DNA: TGTGCCAGCAGCTTGGCGTCCCGCACGACAGGGAGTTGGGAGACCCAGTACTTC.

In its sample, this clonotype was seen a few times. The V gene is TRBV4-1, the J gene TRBJ2-7, with D possibly being TRBD2 (6 bases). CDR1 is MGHRA, CDR2 YSYEKL, per germline. V was trimmed by 0 bases and J by 5 bases, leaving 11 bases between them. This CDR3 is built from 14 residues. CDR3 sequence: CASSQEVGGNEQYF. The CDR3 DNA is TGCGCCAGCAGCCAAGAAGTCGGGGGAAACGAGCAGTACTTC.

The count of this clonotype is one. This chain connects TRBV4-1 to TRBJ2-7, with 7 bases aligning to TRBD1. The germline CDR1 and CDR2 sequences are MGHRA and YSYEKL. This CDR3 has 15 amino acids. Germline trimming cut 6 bases from V and 0 bases from J; bases unmatched to any gene: 8. The CDR3 loop reads CASRVSHRGSYEQYF. The CDR3, as DNA: TGCGCCAGCAGAGTGTCTCACAGGGGCTCCTACGAGCAGTACTTC.

The CDR3, as DNA: TGTGCCATCAGTGCCACAGGGGGGACGACTGAAGCTTTCTTT. Amino acids: CAISATGGTTEAFF. The chain carries TRBV10-3 and TRBJ1-1; the match to TRBD1 covers 8 bases. J was trimmed by 5 bases and V by 4 bases; bases with no gene match: 6. Germline CDR1 ENHRY, CDR2 SYGVKD. CDR3 size: 14 residues.

There are a few counts of this clonotype. The chain joins TRBV28 to TRBJ1-2, with a possible D match to TRBD1 (6 bases). The CDR3 totals 14 residues. Trimming cost V 2 bases and J 9 bases, with 16 bases left between them. In germline, CDR1 is MDHEN, CDR2 SYDVKM. CDR3 protein: CASSLPLTGTRYTF. CDR3 in DNA: TGTGCCAGCAGTTTACCCCTTACAGGGACTCGCTACACCTTC.

V and J are TRBV28 and TRBJ1-5; D gene ambiguous. The CDR3 is made up of 14 amino acids. CDR1 is MDHEN, CDR2 SYDVKM, per germline. Trimming cost V 2 bases and J 3 bases, with 8 bases left between them. In DNA form, the CDR3 reads TGTGCCAGCAGTTTAAGGGCCTTCAATCAGCCCCAGCATTTT. Protein product: CASSLRAFNQPQHF.